The 17 T cell receptor beta chains below were found in one sample sequenced in a study of shared clonotypes between healthy human individuals. Data came from immunoSEQ multiplex PCR; TCRdb stores just in-frame clones and leaves some out. The sample lists around 2,000,000 clones; over 85% were seen once. Source material: naive CD4+ T cells sorted from blood. Subset denoted: CD45RA+ positively selected. Receptors originate from a man aged 18 to 35 in good health.

This clone was recorded only once. V usage is TRBV5-5 and J usage is TRBJ1-6; D remains ambiguous. V lost 3 bases and J 0 bases, leaving 10 bases between the germline ends. CDR1 is SGHKS, CDR2 YYEKEE, per germline (reference sequence). This CDR3 is 16 amino acids long. The CDR3 spells CASSSDPSSYNSPLHF. The CDR3 DNA is TGTGCCAGCAGCTCCGACCCAAGCTCCTATAATTCACCCCTCCACTTT. Full variable domain (outside the CDR3, taken from reference TRBV5-5 and TRBJ1-6): DAGVTQSPTHLIKTRGQQVTLRCSPISGHKSVSWYQQVLGQGPQFIFQYYEKEERGRGNFPDRFSARQFPNYSSELNVNALLLGDSALYLCASSSDPSSYNSPLHFGNGTRLTVT.

Note on this clone: Other DNA sequences in this specimen translate into the identical CDR3. The chain combines TRBV5-1 with TRBJ2-3; 12 bases are shared with TRBD2. Trimming took 4 bases from V and 4 from J; bases not matched to a gene: 4. The length of the CDR3 is 15 residues. Germline-derived CDR1 and CDR2 are SGHRS and YFSETQ. The CDR3 spells CASSPPSGGADTQYF. DNA for the CDR3: TGCGCCAGCAGCCCGCCTAGCGGGGGGGCAGATACGCAGTATTTT.

This clone was picked up many times. The gene calls are TRBV18 and TRBJ1-1; TRBD1 might be the D (5 bases). Germline CDR1 reads KGHSH; CDR2 reads LQKENI. Between the trimmed V and J ends, which lost 4 bases and 4 bases, there was a span of 10 bases. The CDR3 is 13 residues long. CDR3: CASSRYGGTEAFF. The CDR3 nucleotides are TGTGCCAGCTCACGCTACGGGGGCACTGAAGCTTTCTTT. The variable domain in full, with the rest retrieved from reference TRBV18 and TRBJ1-1, is NAGVMQNPRHLVRRRGQEARLRCSPMKGHSHVYWYRQLPEEGLKFMVYLQKENIIDESGMPKERFSAEFPKEGPSILRIQQVVRGDSAAYFCASSRYGGTEAFFGQGTRLTVV.

This chain uses TRBV6-5 with TRBJ1-6; D is perhaps TRBD1 (5 bases). CDR3 length equals 15 residues. Germline V lookup: CDR1 MNHEY, CDR2 SVGAGI. V was trimmed by 7 bases and J by 7 bases, leaving 17 bases between them. CDR3 sequence (DNA): TGTGCCAGCACGAGGGGAGGATCAGCGAATTCACCCCTCCACTTT. This sequence encodes CASTRGGSANSPLHF.

This clone appeared once. One base away lies a much larger clone, so this may be a sequencing read error. V gene TRBV10-3 combines with J gene TRBJ2-7, with 7 bases aligning to TRBD1. Per germline, CDR1 ENHRY and CDR2 SYGVKD. CDR3 length equals 14 residues. CDR3 nucleotide sequence: TGTGCCAGCAGTCTACAGGGGCCCTCCTACGAGCAGTACTTC. Translated: CASSLQGPSYEQYF.

The J gene is TRBJ1-5, the V gene TRBV4-1; 8 positions agree with TRBD1. CDR1 is MGHRA and CDR2 is YSYEKL in the germline V gene. The CDR3 runs 15 residues. V was clipped by 4 bases and J by 7 bases; unmatched bases: 9. The CDR3 reads CASSPNQGARQPQHF. The DNA of the CDR3 is TGCGCCAGCAGCCCGAATCAGGGGGCGCGGCAGCCCCAGCATTTT.

DNA of the CDR3: TGTGCCAGTCAATCCACAGGGGCAGATACGCAGTATTTT. Its translation is CASQSTGADTQYF. This chain links TRBV19 with TRBJ2-3, with 7 bases that match TRBD1. The germline CDR1 and CDR2 sequences are LNHDA and SQIVND (reference sequence). V trimming: 8 bases; J trimming: 4 bases; junction bases outside the gene matches: 6. CDR3 length: 13 amino acids.

The chain joins TRBV6-5 to TRBJ1-1; D is perhaps TRBD1 (5 bases). CDR1 and CDR2 (germline): MNHEY, SVGAGI. CDR3 length: 12 residues. V gave up 6 bases and J gave up 4 bases, with 9 bases separating them. CDR3 protein: CASSRDLTEAFF. The CDR3 region has the DNA TGTGCCAGCAGCCGGGACCTCACTGAAGCTTTCTTT.

V and J are TRBV10-3 and TRBJ1-6; tentative D call: TRBD1 (5 bases). The V gene lost 3 bases and the J gene lost 10 bases, with 16 bases spanning the gap. This CDR3 has 15 amino acids. Germline V gene sequence: CDR1 ENHRY, CDR2 SYGVKD. The CDR3 here is CAISDREKGSSPLHF. The DNA of the CDR3 is TGTGCCATCAGTGACAGGGAAAAAGGTTCGTCACCCCTCCACTTT.

The V and J genes are TRBV4-1 and TRBJ2-5, with 8 bases matching TRBD2. Trimming at V came to 5 bases and at J to 4 bases, leaving 12 bases not matched to a gene. The CDR3 contains 16 residues. In germline, CDR1 is MGHRA, CDR2 YSYEKL. CDR3 loop: CASSISPAGGGETQYF. CDR3 nucleotide sequence: TGCGCCAGCAGCATATCCCCCGCCGGGGGGGGAGAGACCCAGTACTTC.

The chain is built from TRBV25-1 and TRBJ2-3, with 7 bases matching TRBD1. Trimming at V came to 7 bases and at J to 6 bases, leaving 10 bases not matched to a gene. The CDR3 sequence is 14 residues long. In germline, CDR1 is MGHDK, CDR2 SYGVNS. CDR3 sequence (DNA): TGTGCCAGCACCGAAGACAGGGTGGTGGATACGCAGTATTTT. Translating gives CASTEDRVVDTQYF.

The sample holds one count of this clone. This CDR3 reads CASSNSLSGDRNTQYF. CDR3 DNA sequence: TGTGCCAGCAGCAATTCGCTGAGCGGGGATAGGAATACGCAGTATTTT. The chain uses TRBV4-2 and TRBJ2-3; TRBD2 aligns across 7 bases. This CDR3 spans 16 amino acids. V was clipped by 5 bases and J by 7 bases; unmatched bases: 15. Germline values: CDR1 LGHNA, CDR2 YNFKEQ.

Regarding this clone: Other nucleotide sequences from this sample produce the same CDR3. The chain carries TRBV18 and TRBJ2-7, with 7 bases aligning to TRBD1. Germline V CDR1 and CDR2: KGHSH, LQKENI. The CDR3 runs to 15 residues. V was pared by 3 bases and J by 0 bases, with 5 bases of the junction left unmatched. The CDR3 sequence is CASSPTQGSSYEQYF. The CDR3 DNA follows: TGTGCCAGCTCACCGACACAGGGGAGCTCCTACGAGCAGTACTTC.

V and J are TRBV11-2 and TRBJ1-6; D is ambiguous. Germline V CDR1 and CDR2: SGHAT, FQNNGV. Between the trimmed V and J ends, which lost 0 bases and 7 bases, there was a span of 7 bases. The length of the CDR3 is 14 residues. The CDR3 DNA follows: TGTGCCAGCAGCTTAGAGGTCCTAAATTCACCCCTCCACTTT. Translating it yields CASSLEVLNSPLHF.

V is TRBV30 and J is TRBJ2-2; D perhaps matches TRBD1 (5 bases). The CDR3 covers 14 residues. Germline V CDR1 and CDR2: GTSNPN, SVGIG (reference sequence). V lost 0 bases and J 4 bases, leaving 9 bases between the germline ends. CDR3 in amino acids: CAWSVTQVTGELFF. The CDR3 DNA reads TGTGCCTGGAGTGTGACACAGGTCACCGGGGAGCTGTTTTTT.

The chain has TRBV5-1 and TRBJ2-2; the D is unclear. V was pared by 0 bases and J by 4 bases, with 7 bases between. The CDR3 sequence is 14 residues long. Germline CDR1 reads SGHRS; CDR2 reads YFSETQ. DNA of the CDR3: TGCGCCAGCAGCTTGGTACAGATCACCGGGGAGCTGTTTTTT. Protein sequence: CASSLVQITGELFF.

Comments on this clone: This specimen includes other DNA sequences encoding the same CDR3. The V call is TRBV6-1, the J call TRBJ1-1; 8 nucleotides line up with TRBD1. After removal of 3 bases from V and 2 bases from J, the junction contained 2 bases not matched to a gene. The CDR3 runs 14 residues. Germline V gene data show CDR1 as MNHNS and CDR2 as SASEGT. Here the CDR3 DNA reads TGTGCCAGCAGTGAGGGGACAGGAAACACTGAAGCTTTCTTT. Protein product: CASSEGTGNTEAFF.